This passage covers 5 T cell receptor beta chains from one sample sequenced in a study of blood T cell repertoires in COVID-19. Some clones are missing from TCRdb's copy, which holds only in-frame ones; the method was immunoSEQ multiplex PCR. The sample lists some 170,000 clones, approximately 93% occurring once. The sample taken for sequencing was peripheral blood. Receptors originate from a woman aged 60-75 years with COVID-19, enrolled during active disease.

The V gene is TRBV27, the J gene TRBJ1-4, with TRBD1 matching 10 bases. This CDR3 comprises 17 residues. V shed 6 bases, J shed 7 bases, and the junction held 14 bases outside the gene matches. Germline CDR1 reads MNHEY; CDR2 reads SMNVEV (reference sequence). DNA of the CDR3: TGTGCCAGCAGACGACGGACAGGGGGGGCTTCGGGTGAAAAACTGTTTTTT. Translated, it gives CASRRRTGGASGEKLFF. The entire variable domain, with the rest obtained from reference TRBV27 and TRBJ1-4, is as follows: EAQVTQNPRYLITVTGKKLTVTCSQNMNHEYMSWYRQDPGLGLRQIYYSMNVEVTDKGDVPEGYKVSRKEKRNFPLILESPSPNQTSLYFCASRRRTGGASGEKLFFGSGTQLSVL.

Written as DNA, the CDR3 is TGTGCCAGCAGTTTCGCGGCAGGGGGTGGCACCGGGGAGCTGTTTTTT. Translated, it gives CASSFAAGGGTGELFF. V and J are TRBV27 and TRBJ2-2, with 7 positions matching TRBD1. CDR1 and CDR2 from the germline V gene are MNHEY and SMNVEV (reference sequence). The trim removed 3 bases at V and 4 bases at J, leaving 8 bases unmatched. This CDR3 spans 16 amino acids.

This clone is a singleton in its sample. V gene TRBV18 combines with J gene TRBJ1-2, with D perhaps matching TRBD1 (6 bases). The CDR3 sequence is 14 residues long. Germline CDR1 KGHSH, CDR2 LQKENI. V lost 1 base and J 4 bases, leaving 10 bases between the germline ends. The CDR3: CASSPQGGGYGYTF. CDR3 nucleotides: TGTGCCAGCTCACCACAGGGAGGGGGCTATGGCTACACCTTC.

The chain joins TRBV18 to TRBJ1-2; 11 bases map to TRBD1. V lost 2 bases to trimming and J lost 7 bases; unmatched junction nucleotides: 12. Per germline, CDR1 KGHSH and CDR2 LQKENI. CDR3 length equals 17 residues. CDR3 DNA sequence: TGTGCCAGCTCACCATTTGGACAGGGGGCGAAGTTGGGTGGCTACACCTTC. It encodes CASSPFGQGAKLGGYTF. Complete variable domain (other parts from reference TRBV18 and TRBJ1-2): NAGVMQNPRHLVRRRGQEARLRCSPMKGHSHVYWYRQLPEEGLKFMVYLQKENIIDESGMPKERFSAEFPKEGPSILRIQQVVRGDSAAYFCASSPFGQGAKLGGYTFGSGTRLTVV.

This chain links TRBV6-2 or TRBV6-3 with TRBJ1-4, with D perhaps matching TRBD1 (6 bases). Trimming took 2 bases from V and 3 from J, leaving 13 bases between them. Germline V gene sequence: CDR1 MNHEY, CDR2 SVGEGT. CDR3 length: 16 amino acids. The CDR3 coding sequence is TGTGCCAGCAGTTACGGGACAACGCCAGCTAATGAAAAACTGTTTTTT. This translates into CASSYGTTPANEKLFF.